The 10 T cell receptor beta chains below were found in one sample sequenced in a study of blood T cell repertoires in COVID-19. TCRdb's copy holds only in-frame clones and misses some; the assay was immunoSEQ multiplex PCR. The sample yields about 140,000 clones, about 85% seen once. The sequenced material came from peripheral blood. These receptor sequences come from a human donor with COVID-19, enrolled during active disease. The donor label of this sample is uncertain.

The chain recombines TRBV30 with TRBJ2-7; tentatively, D is TRBD1 (6 bases). Germline V gene sequence: CDR1 GTSNPN, CDR2 SVGIG (reference sequence). The CDR3 extends over 14 amino acids. The V gene lost 5 bases and the J gene lost 2 bases, with 16 bases spanning the gap. In DNA, the CDR3 is TGTGCCTGGGAAAACAGGGCGAACACCTACGAGCAGTACTTC. It is translated as CAWENRANTYEQYF. Drawing the rest from reference TRBV30 and TRBJ2-7, the complete variable domain is SQTIHQWPATLVQPVGSPLSLECTVEGTSNPNLYWYRQAAGRGLQLLFYSVGIGQISSEVPQNLSASRPQDRQFILSSKKLLLSDSGFYLCAWENRANTYEQYFGPGTRLTVT.

The rearrangement uses TRBV5-1 and TRBJ1-2; D gene unclear. The CDR3 totals 14 residues. Per germline, CDR1 SGHRS and CDR2 YFSETQ. Trimming pared 4 bases from V and 5 bases from J, leaving 15 bases between. CDR3 protein: CASSVTFPGYGYTF. In DNA form, the CDR3 reads TGCGCCAGCAGCGTTACCTTTCCAGGATATGGCTACACCTTC.

This clone has a handful of counts. The V call is TRBV30, the J call TRBJ2-2; TRBD1 matches at 9 bases. The CDR3 covers 13 residues. Germline V CDR1 and CDR2: GTSNPN, SVGIG (reference sequence). J was trimmed by 6 bases and V by 1 base; bases with no gene match: 0. CDR3 DNA: TGTGCCTGGAGTGGACAGGGGGCCGGGGAGCTGTTTTTT. It yields the protein CAWSGQGAGELFF.

This clone was seen a single time. The rearrangement joins TRBV11-2 to TRBJ2-2; a weak D match, TRBD2 (6 bases). CDR1 and CDR2 (germline): SGHAT, FQNNGV. Trimming left V 1 base short and J 1 base short, with 13 bases between. The CDR3 extends over 17 amino acids. As DNA, the CDR3 is TGTGCCAGCAGCTTAGTGGTTGGGACTCTGAACACCGGGGAGCTGTTTTTT. Its translation is CASSLVVGTLNTGELFF.

The chain has TRBV5-1 and TRBJ2-7; 9 bases map to TRBD1. V lost 4 bases and J lost 3; bases outside the gene matches: 8. This CDR3 has 15 residues. Germline values: CDR1 SGHRS, CDR2 YFSETQ. This CDR3 is CASSVNRGQGYEQYF. CDR3 nucleotides: TGCGCCAGCAGCGTTAACAGGGGGCAGGGCTACGAGCAGTACTTC.

The chain employs TRBV28 and TRBJ1-5; D call uncertain. Germline V gene lookup returns CDR1 MDHEN and CDR2 SYDVKM. V lost 4 bases and J 3 bases, leaving 13 bases between the germline ends. The CDR3 spans 15 residues. The CDR3: CASSSPWRNNQPQHF. The CDR3 coding sequence is TGTGCCAGCAGTTCCCCTTGGCGGAACAATCAGCCCCAGCATTTT.

V and J are TRBV29-1 and TRBJ1-2, with 8 nucleotides matching TRBD1. The CDR3 totals 13 residues. Unmatched junction bases numbered 8, after V lost 6 bases and J lost 5 bases. Germline CDR1 and CDR2: SQVTM and ANQGSEA. The CDR3 sequence: CSVALGQGYGYTF. The CDR3 DNA reads as TGCAGCGTCGCCCTTGGACAGGGATATGGCTACACCTTC.

This chain links TRBV18 with TRBJ2-1, with D uncertain. This CDR3 region has 12 residues. Germline loops: CDR1 KGHSH, CDR2 LQKENI. V shed 8 bases and J shed 0 bases, with 5 bases lying between them. This CDR3 reads CASASSYNEQFF. CDR3 nucleotide sequence: TGTGCCAGCGCGAGCTCCTACAATGAGCAGTTCTTC. Full variable domain (remainder filled in from reference TRBV18 and TRBJ2-1): NAGVMQNPRHLVRRRGQEARLRCSPMKGHSHVYWYRQLPEEGLKFMVYLQKENIIDESGMPKERFSAEFPKEGPSILRIQQVVRGDSAAYFCASASSYNEQFFGPGTRLTVL.

The chain carries TRBV10-3 and TRBJ1-2, with D possibly being TRBD1 (5 bases). The CDR3 sequence is 15 residues long. V was pared by 6 bases and J by 1 base, with 15 bases between. Germline assignment: CDR1 ENHRY and CDR2 SYGVKD. The CDR3 is CAISAGQPLNYGYTF. Here the CDR3 DNA reads TGTGCCATCAGCGCAGGACAACCGCTTAACTATGGCTACACCTTC.

This clone was found a few times. The rearrangement links TRBV2 to TRBJ2-1; 9 bases line up with TRBD2. The CDR3 has 16 residues. Unmatched junction bases numbered 7, after V lost 7 bases and J lost 0 bases. Germline loops: CDR1 SNHLY, CDR2 FYNNEI. The DNA for the CDR3 is TGTGCCAGCAAGAGAGCGGGAGGCTTCTCCTACAATGAGCAGTTCTTC. Encoded protein: CASKRAGGFSYNEQFF.